The rows below give T cell receptor beta chains drawn from one sample of a study of OX40 agonist ivuxolimab in advanced cancers. Clones were sequenced by immunoSEQ multiplex PCR, and TCRdb holds only the in-frame ones, with some missing. The sample lists about 28,000 clones; more than 85% were seen once. Sequenced here: CD4+ or CD8+ T cells sorted from blood, sampled in a trial of the OX40 agonist ivuxolimab. The receptors come from an adult with an advanced solid tumor such as melanoma, head and neck, liver or kidney cancer. Each CDR3 is given with its conserved first and last residue. The D gene is left open where the match is weak. Clone size is shown for a subset of rows, as once, few, many or a class of expanded clone.

J	D	V	size	DNA	CDR3
TRBJ2-7	-	TRBV7-3	-	TGTGCCAGCAGCCTAGAAGCGGGTGGGGGCGAGCAGTACTTC	CASSLEAGGGEQYF
TRBJ2-7	TRBD2	TRBV20-1	-	TGCAGTGGCGGGAGAGGCTACGAGCAGTACTTC	CSGGRGYEQYF
TRBJ2-6	-	TRBV6-1	few	TGTGCCAGCAGTGGAGGCACTGGGGCCAACGTCCTGACTTTC	CASSGGTGANVLTF
TRBJ2-7	-	TRBV20-1	-	TGCAGTGCTAGAGCGGACTACGAGCAGTACTTC	CSARADYEQYF
TRBJ2-5	TRBD2	TRBV4-3	once	TGCGCCAGCAGCCAAGATTGGGTCGGCGGGAGCGAGGAGACCCAGTACTTC	CASSQDWVGGSEETQYF
TRBJ1-2	-	TRBV19	-	TGTGCCAGTAGTATAGGGACATTAAACTATGGCTACACCTTC	CASSIGTLNYGYTF
TRBJ2-3	-	TRBV29-1	-	TGCAGCGTTCGGGGACCAAGGCCCACAGATACGCAGTATTTT	CSVRGPRPTDTQYF
TRBJ2-7	TRBD2	TRBV7-2	-	TGTGCCAGCAGCTTATTGGCGGGAGTATACGAGCAGTACTTC	CASSLLAGVYEQYF
TRBJ2-7	-	TRBV18	-	TGTGCCAGCTCACCACAGCCAGGGATCAGGGAGTCTTACGAGCAGTACTTC	CASSPQPGIRESYEQYF
TRBJ2-7	TRBD1	TRBV4-1	-	TGCGCCAGCAGCCAACACCCCGGGGACAGGGAGTTCTACGAGCAGTACTTC	CASSQHPGDREFYEQYF
TRBJ1-2	-	TRBV2	-	TGTGCCAGCAGCGGACACGCCGAAGGGAACTATGGCTACACCTTC	CASSGHAEGNYGYTF
TRBJ1-2	-	TRBV5-6	-	TGTGCCAGCAGCTTGGAGAACAGCTATGGCTACACCTTC	CASSLENSYGYTF
TRBJ2-7	-	TRBV27	-	TGTGCCAGCGGTTATGGTGCGAGCGAGCAGTACTTC	CASGYGASEQYF
TRBJ2-5	TRBD1	TRBV7-8	once	TGTGCCAGCAGCCCGGTCCGGGACAGAGAGACCCAGTACTTC	CASSPVRDRETQYF
TRBJ2-1	-	TRBV9	-	TGTGCCAGCAGCTCGGACGGATATGAGCAGTTCTTC	CASSSDGYEQFF
TRBJ2-7	-	TRBV4-1	once	TGCGCCAGCAGCCAAGACGGGCACTACGGGCAGTACTTC	CASSQDGHYGQYF
TRBJ2-1	TRBD1	TRBV4-1	-	TGCGCCAGCAGCCTACGGACAGGGGGGATCAGTGAGCAGTTCTTC	CASSLRTGGISEQFF
TRBJ2-3	-	TRBV25-1	-	TGTGCCAGCGGTGAAAAGGGGGACGCAGATACGCAGTATTTT	CASGEKGDADTQYF
TRBJ2-1	TRBD2	TRBV2	-	TGTGCCAGCAGTGGCGACCGGGGAGGGACTAGCGATTACAATGAGCAGTTCTTC	CASSGDRGGTSDYNEQFF
TRBJ1-2	-	TRBV29-1	-	TGCAGCGTTCTCCCGGGATCCAACTATGGCTACACCTTC	CSVLPGSNYGYTF
TRBJ2-1	TRBD1	TRBV28	-	TGTGCCAGCAGTCCACCCGGGACAGGGCTAAATGAGCAGTTCTTC	CASSPPGTGLNEQFF
TRBJ2-7	-	TRBV28	-	TGTGCCAGCAGTTTAATGGGGGGATCCCACGAGCAGTACTTC	CASSLMGGSHEQYF
TRBJ2-7	-	TRBV5-5	-	TGTGCCAGCAGCCCCTCGTTTGGCCCCTACGAGCAGTACTTC	CASSPSFGPYEQYF
TRBJ2-1	-	TRBV7-2	-	TGTGCCAGCAGCTTAGGAGGCGGACTACTCTACAATGAGCAGTTCTTC	CASSLGGGLLYNEQFF
TRBJ2-7	TRBD2	TRBV13	-	TGTGCCAGCAGCATCAGGACTAGCGGGATAGGCTACGAGCAGTACTTC	CASSIRTSGIGYEQYF
TRBJ2-2	-	TRBV5-6	once	TGTGCCAGCAGCCCAAGGTTGGGTTCCGGGGAGCTGTTTTTT	CASSPRLGSGELFF
TRBJ1-1	-	TRBV6-6	-	TGTGCCAGCAGACCTAATACAGGACTGAACACTGAAGCTTTCTTT	CASRPNTGLNTEAFF
TRBJ2-7	TRBD1	TRBV13	once	TGTGCCAGCAGCTCCGGGACAGGGGGTTCCTACGAGCAGTACTTC	CASSSGTGGSYEQYF
TRBJ2-7	TRBD2	TRBV6-4	-	TGTGCCAGCAGTGAGACTAGCGGGAGCTCCTACGAGCAGTACTTC	CASSETSGSSYEQYF
TRBJ2-1	TRBD2	TRBV28	-	TGTGCCAGCAGCCCAGCGGGAGAAGTCTACAATGAGCAGTTCTTC	CASSPAGEVYNEQFF
TRBJ2-2	-	TRBV21-1	-	TGTGCCAGCAGCATTAGAGGGCGGGATTACACCGGGGAGCTGTTTTTT	CASSIRGRDYTGELFF
TRBJ2-7	-	TRBV4-1	-	TGCGCCAGCAGCCAAGAGCTAGTCGAGGCTTTCTACGAGCAGTACTTC	CASSQELVEAFYEQYF
TRBJ2-7	TRBD1	TRBV7-9	once	TGTGCCAGCAGCCGGTGGGGACAGGGTGACGGGGCATCCTACGAGCAGTACTTC	CASSRWGQGDGASYEQYF
TRBJ2-7	-	TRBV11-3	few	TGTGCCAGCAGTCTATCTAGCGTACACGAGCAGTACTTC	CASSLSSVHEQYF
TRBJ1-2	-	TRBV7-9	-	TGTGCCAGCAGCCCGTTAGCAGGAACAGACTATGGCTACACCTTC	CASSPLAGTDYGYTF
TRBJ2-1	-	TRBV14	-	TGTGCCAGCAGCCAAGATGGGGGCTGGGGGCGGGAGACTTACAATGAGCAGTTCTTC	CASSQDGGWGRETYNEQFF
TRBJ2-1	-	TRBV6-1	few	TGTGCCAGCAGTGATATCGAAGGGTACAATGAGCAGTTCTTC	CASSDIEGYNEQFF
TRBJ1-2	TRBD1	TRBV25-1	-	TGTGCCAGCGGGGGATACATCCTGGACAGGGGCTATGGCTACACCTTC	CASGGYILDRGYGYTF
TRBJ2-3	TRBD2	TRBV6-4	-	TGTGCCAGCAGTGTTAGCGGGACTTTAACAGATACGCAGTATTTT	CASSVSGTLTDTQYF
TRBJ1-2	-	TRBV13	-	TGTGCCAGCAGATCTACAGGGAGGTATGGCTACACCTTC	CASRSTGRYGYTF
TRBJ1-1	-	TRBV9	-	TGTGCCAGCAGCGTGAATGGGGCGACCACTGAAGCTTTCTTT	CASSVNGATTEAFF
TRBJ2-7	-	TRBV5-1	-	TGCGCCAGCAGCTTCGACCAATACGAGCAGTACTTC	CASSFDQYEQYF
TRBJ2-2	-	TRBV5-1	-	TGCGCCAGCAGCCTCAGAACGGGACATCGACTGAACACCGGGGAGCTGTTTTTT	CASSLRTGHRLNTGELFF
TRBJ2-7	TRBD2	TRBV10-1	-	TGCGCCAGCAGTGAGGGACTAGCGGGAAGCTACGAGCAGTACTTC	CASSEGLAGSYEQYF
TRBJ2-3	-	TRBV4-1	-	TGCGCCAGCAGCCAATCCAGTCTGGGAGATACGCAGTATTTT	CASSQSSLGDTQYF
TRBJ2-7	-	TRBV7-2	-	TGTGCCAGCAGCCGCCTCGGGTTGGGATTGGAAGAGCAGTACTTC	CASSRLGLGLEEQYF
TRBJ2-7	TRBD1	TRBV7-1	-	TGTGCCAGCAGCCCGACAGGGACAGGCGACCACTACGAGCAGTACTTC	CASSPTGTGDHYEQYF